Shown below are 24 T cell receptor beta chains from a single sample sequenced in a study of blood T cell repertoires in COVID-19 (dated by TCRdb to about 2020). Libraries were built with the immunoSEQ multiplex PCR assay. TCRdb's version of the immuneACCESS table is confined to in-frame rearrangements and falls short of the full clone set. An unresolved V gene accounts for under half of the shortfall where checked; the remainder is of unknown origin. A total of a few hundred thousand clones appear in this sample, over 75% of them only once. The biggest ten clones account for roughly 4.2% of the sample. The specimen was peripheral blood. The receptors were gathered from a man aged 45-65 years with acute or convalescent COVID-19.

The chain joins TRBV5-1 to TRBJ2-3; weak D call: TRBD1 (6 bases). Trimming took off 4 bases at V and 2 bases at J, with 17 bases between the two ends. From germline, CDR1 is SGHRS and CDR2 YFSETQ. The CDR3 spans 16 residues. For the CDR3, the DNA is TGCGCCAGCAGCCTCGGATCGACAGGAATCACAGATACGCAGTATTTT. Residues: CASSLGSTGITDTQYF.

The V call is TRBV27, the J call TRBJ1-6, with D unresolved. Germline CDR1 is MNHEY and CDR2 is SMNVEV (reference sequence). The CDR3 is 15 amino acids. Between the trimmed V and J ends, which lost 4 bases and 2 bases, there was a span of 9 bases. The CDR3 is CASSYQGAYNSPLHF. The CDR3 nucleotides are TGTGCCAGCAGTTATCAAGGAGCCTATAATTCACCCCTCCACTTT.

CDR3 bases: TGTGCCACCAGCAGAGATCGAGGGGGGGAAGACGAGCAGTACTTC. It codes for CATSRDRGGEDEQYF. The J gene is TRBJ2-7, the V gene TRBV15, with D possibly TRBD2 on 7 matching bases. CDR1 and CDR2 (germline): LNHNV, YYDKDF (reference sequence). Trimming removed 0 bases at V and 5 bases at J, with 14 bases between. CDR3 size: 15 residues. The whole variable domain, remainder taken from reference TRBV15 and TRBJ2-7, is DAMVIQNPRYQVTQFGKPVTLSCSQTLNHNVMYWYQQKSSQAPKLLFHYYDKDFNNEADTPDNFQSRRPNTSFCFLDIRSPGLGDTAMYLCATSRDRGGEDEQYFGPGTRLTVT.

V and J are TRBV2 and TRBJ1-6, with 8 bases that match TRBD1. J lost 10 bases, V lost 9 bases, and 8 bases had no gene match. CDR1 and CDR2 from the germline V gene are SNHLY and FYNNEI. CDR3 length equals 13 residues. The CDR3 DNA reads TGTGCCAGGGGGCCCCGACAGGGGTCACCCCTCCACTTT. As protein: CARGPRQGSPLHF.

The CDR3 loop is CASSFYGARMSEAFF. CDR3 coding DNA: TGTGCCAGCAGTTTTTATGGGGCCCGGATGTCTGAAGCTTTCTTT. The chain has TRBV27 and TRBJ1-1; a possible D gene is TRBD1 (5 bases). Between the trimmed V and J ends, which lost 3 bases and 6 bases, there was a span of 17 bases. This CDR3 has 15 residues. Germline V gene lookup returns CDR1 MNHEY and CDR2 SMNVEV (reference sequence).

V usage is TRBV7-6 and J usage is TRBJ1-1; no reliable D call. Trimming left V 5 bases short and J 0 bases short, with 13 bases between. The CDR3 totals 15 residues. The germline CDR1 and CDR2 sequences are SGHVS and FNYEAQ. The chain's CDR3 is CASSPRTGMNTEAFF. The CDR3 DNA is TGTGCCAGCAGCCCCCGGACGGGAATGAACACTGAAGCTTTCTTT.

As concerns this clone: The sample carries other DNA sequences with the same CDR3. V usage is TRBV9 and J usage is TRBJ1-2, with TRBD1 identical over 8 bases. With 0 bases clipped from V and 6 bases from J, the junction kept 1 base outside the gene matches. CDR3 length: 13 amino acids. Per germline, CDR1 SGDLS and CDR2 YYNGEE. In nucleotides, the CDR3 is TGTGCCAGCAGCGTAGCAGGGGGCGATGGCTACACCTTC. Its translation is CASSVAGGDGYTF.

The genes are TRBV5-4 and TRBJ2-3, with D unresolved. Per germline, CDR1 SGHNT and CDR2 YYREEE (reference sequence). V was shortened by 9 bases and J by 0 bases, with 11 bases between the two germline ends. The CDR3 contains 13 residues. CDR3 protein: CATRRLSTDTQYF. The CDR3, as DNA: TGTGCCACCAGGAGACTTAGCACAGATACGCAGTATTTT.

This clone was observed a single time. This sequence joins TRBV5-1 and TRBJ2-7, with a weak D call TRBD1 (5 bases). The V gene lost 4 bases and the J gene lost 6 bases, with 14 bases spanning the gap. CDR3 size: 13 residues. Germline V CDR1 and CDR2: SGHRS, YFSETQ. CDR3 nucleotide sequence: TGCGCCAGCAGCCCCGACAGCTTCGCCGAGCAGTACTTC. Translation gives CASSPDSFAEQYF.

To note about this clone: Distinct nucleotide sequences in the sample also encode this CDR3. This sequence joins TRBV6-1 and TRBJ1-2, with no clear D. Germline V gene sequence: CDR1 MNHNS, CDR2 SASEGT. Trimming took 3 bases from V and 7 from J, leaving 6 bases between them. This CDR3 region has 11 residues. CDR3 amino acids: CASSESFGYTF. The CDR3 DNA reads TGTGCCAGCAGTGAGAGTTTTGGCTACACCTTC.

This rearrangement joins TRBV5-1 to TRBJ2-4, with D unclear. V was clipped by 0 bases and J by 0 bases, with 4 bases between them. In germline, CDR1 is SGHRS, CDR2 YFSETQ. The length of the CDR3 is 14 residues. Written as DNA, the CDR3 is TGCGCCAGCAGCTTGGGAGTAGCCAAAAACATTCAGTACTTC. Its protein product is CASSLGVAKNIQYF.

J is TRBJ1-1 and V is TRBV2, with unresolved D. The CDR3 sequence is 12 residues long. Germline CDR1 is SNHLY and CDR2 is FYNNEI. The V and J ends lost 3 bases and 10 bases respectively, with 12 bases between them. CDR3 nucleotide sequence: TGTGCCAGCAGTGAGAGGCGGATGGTAGCTTTCTTT. Protein: CASSERRMVAFF. Drawing the rest from reference TRBV2 and TRBJ1-1, the complete variable domain is EPEVTQTPSHQVTQMGQEVILRCVPISNHLYFYWYRQILGQKVEFLVSFYNNEISEKSEIFDDQFSVERPDGSNFTLKIRSTKLEDSAMYFCASSERRMVAFFGQGTRLTVV.

V usage is TRBV7-2 and J usage is TRBJ1-1; 9 bases are shared with TRBD1. The trim removed 0 bases at V and 4 bases at J, leaving 18 bases unmatched. The CDR3 is 20 residues long. Germline CDR1 and CDR2: SGHTA and FQGNSA. The CDR3 protein is CASSLAFDLTGGGQGTEAFF. CDR3 nucleotides: TGTGCCAGCAGCTTAGCGTTCGACTTAACAGGGGGCGGACAGGGCACTGAAGCTTTCTTT.

This sequence joins TRBV24-1 and TRBJ1-2, with D possibly being TRBD1 (6 bases). Germline CDR1 reads KGHDR; CDR2 reads SFDVKD. V lost 1 base to trimming and J lost 1 base, with 6 bases between them. The CDR3 has 14 residues. The CDR3 sequence is CATSDLGGNYGYTF. In nucleotides, the CDR3 is TGTGCCACCAGTGATTTAGGGGGTAACTATGGCTACACCTTC.

The chain has TRBV3-1 (or the pseudogene TRBV3-2) and TRBJ1-4, with D perhaps matching TRBD1 (5 bases). Germline V CDR1 and CDR2: LGHDT, YNNKEL (reference sequence). V was trimmed by 4 bases and J by 8 bases, leaving 14 bases between them. The CDR3 covers 14 residues. The DNA of the CDR3 is TGTGCCAGCAGCCCTGGACACGAGACCGAAAAACTGTTTTTT. This encodes CASSPGHETEKLFF.

V is TRBV20-1 and J is TRBJ2-3; no clear D. The germline gives CDR1 DFQATT, CDR2 SNEGSKA (reference sequence). Trimming pared 4 bases from V and 9 bases from J, leaving 8 bases between. This CDR3 contains 10 residues. CDR3 loop: CSANLGTQYF. CDR3 in DNA: TGCAGTGCTAACCTGGGCACGCAGTATTTT.

The chain carries TRBV12-3 or TRBV12-4 and TRBJ1-2; TRBD1 might be the D (5 bases). This CDR3 is built from 13 residues. V was cut by 7 bases and J by 2 bases, with 11 bases left in between. The CDR3 DNA reads TGTGCCAGCACCGGGGGGTGGAACTATGGCTACACCTTC. Translating gives CASTGGWNYGYTF.

This clone was recorded a few times. The chain joins TRBV7-2 to TRBJ1-2; unclear D gene. Germline-derived CDR1 and CDR2 are SGHTA and FQGNSA. Trimming stripped 2 bases from V and 4 bases from J, with 8 bases between. The CDR3 is made up of 13 amino acids. CDR3 region: CASSLQEVYGYTF. CDR3 nucleotide sequence: TGTGCCAGCAGCTTACAGGAAGTCTATGGCTACACCTTC. The full variable domain, in which reference TRBV7-2 and TRBJ1-2 provide the parts outside the CDR3, is GAGVSQSPSNKVTEKGKDVELRCDPISGHTALYWYRQSLGQGLEFLIYFQGNSAPDKSGLPSDRFSAERTGGSVSTLTIQRTQQEDSAVYLCASSLQEVYGYTFGSGTRLTVV.

This sequence joins TRBV6-5 and TRBJ2-3; no definite D call. With 2 bases removed from V and 6 bases from J, the gap between germline ends came to 15 bases. Per germline, CDR1 MNHEY and CDR2 SVGAGI. The CDR3 consists of 15 residues. The CDR3 is CASSYSLPPRDTQYF. CDR3 DNA: TGTGCCAGCAGTTACAGCCTTCCCCCCAGGGATACGCAGTATTTT.

The chain joins TRBV6-5 to TRBJ2-5; D is uncertain. The CDR3 runs 14 residues. CDR1 MNHEY and CDR2 SVGAGI come from the germline V gene. Between the trimmed V and J ends, which lost 2 bases and 4 bases, there was a span of 11 bases. CDR3: CASSYQRSGETQYF. The CDR3 nucleotides read TGTGCCAGCAGTTACCAGCGATCGGGAGAGACCCAGTACTTC.

The chain employs TRBV30 and TRBJ2-5; D possibly corresponds to TRBD1 (5 bases). V was clipped by 5 bases and J by 1 base, with 8 bases between them. The CDR3 loop spans 12 amino acids. Germline CDR1 and CDR2: GTSNPN and SVGIG (reference sequence). The CDR3 bases are TGTGCCTGGGGGGCAGGCCAAGAGACCCAGTACTTC. The encoded protein is CAWGAGQETQYF.

The chain carries TRBV5-8 and TRBJ1-6; weak D call: TRBD1 (6 bases). V lost 5 bases to trimming and J lost 7 bases, with 13 bases between them. The CDR3 covers 14 residues. Germline-derived CDR1 and CDR2 are SGHTS and YDEGEE. The CDR3 reads CASSPDSRNSPLHF. In DNA form, the CDR3 reads TGTGCCAGCAGTCCGGACAGCCGGAATTCACCCCTCCACTTT.

The chain uses TRBV2 and TRBJ2-2; a possible D gene is TRBD1 (6 bases). V lost 3 bases, J lost 7 bases, and 15 bases lay in between. The germline V gene has CDR1 SNHLY and CDR2 FYNNEI. The CDR3 spans 15 residues. The CDR3 loop is CASSDRSRGHGELFF. In DNA form, the CDR3 reads TGTGCCAGCAGTGACCGTAGCAGGGGACACGGGGAGCTGTTTTTT.

The table lists this clone with a count of one. The chain joins TRBV7-9 to TRBJ1-1; 7 bases match TRBD1. J was trimmed by 3 bases and V by 6 bases; bases with no gene match: 7. The CDR3 contains 14 residues. Per germline, CDR1 SEHNR and CDR2 FQNEAQ (reference sequence). The CDR3 DNA sequence: TGTGCCAGCAGACGACAGGGACCTTACACTGAAGCTTTCTTT. It codes for CASRRQGPYTEAFF.